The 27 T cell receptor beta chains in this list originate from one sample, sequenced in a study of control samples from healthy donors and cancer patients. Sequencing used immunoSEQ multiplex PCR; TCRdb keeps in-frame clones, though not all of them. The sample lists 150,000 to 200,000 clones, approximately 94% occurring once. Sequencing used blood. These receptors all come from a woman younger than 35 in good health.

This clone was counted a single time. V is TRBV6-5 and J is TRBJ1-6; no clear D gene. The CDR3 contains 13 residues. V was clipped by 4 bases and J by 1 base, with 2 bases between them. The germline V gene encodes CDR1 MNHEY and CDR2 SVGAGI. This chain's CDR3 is CASSLSYNSPLHF. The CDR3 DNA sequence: TGTGCCAGCAGTTTATCCTATAATTCACCCCTCCACTTT.

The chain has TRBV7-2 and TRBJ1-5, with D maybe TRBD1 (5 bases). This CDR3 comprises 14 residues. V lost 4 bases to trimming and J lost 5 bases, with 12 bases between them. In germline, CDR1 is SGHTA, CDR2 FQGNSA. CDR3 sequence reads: CASSSQGGDQPQHF. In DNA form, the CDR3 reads TGTGCCAGCAGCTCCCAGGGAGGCGATCAGCCCCAGCATTTT.

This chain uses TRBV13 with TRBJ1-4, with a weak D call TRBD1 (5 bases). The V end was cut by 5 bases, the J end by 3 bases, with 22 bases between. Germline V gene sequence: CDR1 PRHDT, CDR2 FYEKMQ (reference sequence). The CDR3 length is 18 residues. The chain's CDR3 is CASSLLGPGSEANEKLFF. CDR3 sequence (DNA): TGTGCCAGCAGCCTTCTGGGTCCAGGGAGTGAAGCTAATGAAAAACTGTTTTTT.

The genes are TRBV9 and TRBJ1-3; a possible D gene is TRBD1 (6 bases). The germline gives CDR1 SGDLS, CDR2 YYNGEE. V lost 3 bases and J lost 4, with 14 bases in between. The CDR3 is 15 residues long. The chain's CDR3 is CASSESTGGGNTIYF. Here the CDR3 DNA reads TGTGCCAGCAGCGAGTCGACAGGAGGCGGAAACACCATATATTTT. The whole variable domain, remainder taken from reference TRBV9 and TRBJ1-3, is DSGVTQTPKHLITATGQRVTLRCSPRSGDLSVYWYQQSLDQGLQFLIQYYNGEERAKGNILERFSAQQFPDLHSELNLSSLELGDSALYFCASSESTGGGNTIYFGEGSWLTVV.

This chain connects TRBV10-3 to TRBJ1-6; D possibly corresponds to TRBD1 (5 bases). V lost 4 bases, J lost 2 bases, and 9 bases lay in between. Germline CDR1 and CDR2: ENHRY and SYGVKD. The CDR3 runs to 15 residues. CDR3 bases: TGTGCCATCAGTGGGCCAGGGCCCTATAATTCACCCCTCCACTTT. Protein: CAISGPGPYNSPLHF.

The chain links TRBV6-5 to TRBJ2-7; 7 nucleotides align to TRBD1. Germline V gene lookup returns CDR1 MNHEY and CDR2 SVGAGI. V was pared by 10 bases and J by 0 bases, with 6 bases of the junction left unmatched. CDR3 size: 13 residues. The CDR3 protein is CAIYDRASYEQYF. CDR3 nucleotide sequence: TGTGCCATATATGACAGGGCCTCCTACGAGCAGTACTTC.

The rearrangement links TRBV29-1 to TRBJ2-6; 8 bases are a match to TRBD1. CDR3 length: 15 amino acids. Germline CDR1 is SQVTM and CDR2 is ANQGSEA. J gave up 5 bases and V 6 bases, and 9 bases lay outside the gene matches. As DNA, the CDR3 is TGCAGCGTCGCCCTACAGGGGGATAGGGCCAACGTCCTGACTTTC. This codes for CSVALQGDRANVLTF. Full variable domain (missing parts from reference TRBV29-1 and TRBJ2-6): SAVISQKPSRDICQRGTSLTIQCQVDSQVTMMFWYRQQPGQSLTLIATANQGSEATYESGFVIDKFPISRPNLTFSTLTVSNMSPEDSSIYLCSVALQGDRANVLTFGAGSRLTVL.

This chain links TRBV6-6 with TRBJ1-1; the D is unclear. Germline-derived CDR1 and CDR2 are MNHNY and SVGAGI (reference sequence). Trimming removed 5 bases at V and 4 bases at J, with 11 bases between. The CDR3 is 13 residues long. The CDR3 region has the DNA TGTGCCAGCAGTGCCCCGGCCGCCACTGAAGCTTTCTTT. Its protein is CASSAPAATEAFF.

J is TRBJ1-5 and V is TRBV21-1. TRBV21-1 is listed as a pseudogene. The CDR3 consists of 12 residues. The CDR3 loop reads CAFPPGKEPQHF. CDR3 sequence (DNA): TGTGCCTTCCCGCCCGGGAAGGAACCCCAGCATTTT.

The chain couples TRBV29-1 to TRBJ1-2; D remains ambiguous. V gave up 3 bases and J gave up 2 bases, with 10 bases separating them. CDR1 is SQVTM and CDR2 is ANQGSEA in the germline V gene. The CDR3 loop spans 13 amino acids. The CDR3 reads CSVEVAENYGYTF. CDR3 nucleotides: TGCAGCGTTGAGGTGGCCGAAAACTATGGCTACACCTTC.

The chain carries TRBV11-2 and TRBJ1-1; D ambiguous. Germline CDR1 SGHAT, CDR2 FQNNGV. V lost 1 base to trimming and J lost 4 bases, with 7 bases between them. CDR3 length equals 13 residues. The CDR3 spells CASSLVSLTEAFF. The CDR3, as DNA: TGTGCCAGCAGCTTAGTTTCCCTCACTGAAGCTTTCTTT.

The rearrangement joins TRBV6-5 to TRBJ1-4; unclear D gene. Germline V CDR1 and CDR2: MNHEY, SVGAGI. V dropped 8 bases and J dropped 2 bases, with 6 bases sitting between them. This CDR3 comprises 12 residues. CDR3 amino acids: CASGQTNEKLFF. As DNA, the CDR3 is TGTGCCAGCGGGCAGACTAATGAAAAACTGTTTTTT.

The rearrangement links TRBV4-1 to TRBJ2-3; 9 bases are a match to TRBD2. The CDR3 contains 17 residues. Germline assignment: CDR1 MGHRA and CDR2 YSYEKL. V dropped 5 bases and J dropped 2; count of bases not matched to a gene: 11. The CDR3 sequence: CASSARGGRRNTDTQYF. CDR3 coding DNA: TGCGCCAGCAGCGCGCGGGGGGGCCGTCGGAACACAGATACGCAGTATTTT.

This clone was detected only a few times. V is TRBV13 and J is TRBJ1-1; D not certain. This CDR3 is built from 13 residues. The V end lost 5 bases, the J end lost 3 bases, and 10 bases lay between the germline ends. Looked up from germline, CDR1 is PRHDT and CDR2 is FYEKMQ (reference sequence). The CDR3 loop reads CASSPRDYTEAFF. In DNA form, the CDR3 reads TGTGCCAGCAGCCCTCGAGATTACACTGAAGCTTTCTTT.

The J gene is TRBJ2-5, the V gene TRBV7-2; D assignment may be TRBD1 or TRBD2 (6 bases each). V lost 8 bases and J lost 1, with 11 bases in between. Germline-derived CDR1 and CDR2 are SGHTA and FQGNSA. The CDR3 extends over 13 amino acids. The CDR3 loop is CASGGTFQETQYF. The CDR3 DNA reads TGTGCCAGCGGCGGGACATTCCAAGAGACCCAGTACTTC.

The CDR3 protein is CASTRTGGNQPQHF. The CDR3 nucleotides read TGTGCCAGCACCCGGACAGGGGGCAATCAGCCCCAGCATTTT. The chain has TRBV21-1 and TRBJ1-5; whether TRBD1, the table's D call, matches the DNA was not checked. TRBV21-1 is recorded as a pseudogene. This CDR3 region has 14 residues.

The CDR3 bases are TGTGCCAGCCGAAGAACACCTAAGGGCTACACCTTC. Translation gives CASRRTPKGYTF. This sequence joins TRBV19 and TRBJ1-2; the D is unclear. CDR1 and CDR2 from the germline V gene are LNHDA and SQIVND (reference sequence). This CDR3 contains 12 residues. V shed 9 bases and J shed 8 bases, with 16 bases lying between them.

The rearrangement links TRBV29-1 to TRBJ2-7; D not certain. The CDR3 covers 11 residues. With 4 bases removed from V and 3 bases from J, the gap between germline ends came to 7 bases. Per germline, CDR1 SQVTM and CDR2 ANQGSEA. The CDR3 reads CSVVGDYEQYF. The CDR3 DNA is TGCAGCGTTGTTGGAGACTACGAGCAGTACTTC.

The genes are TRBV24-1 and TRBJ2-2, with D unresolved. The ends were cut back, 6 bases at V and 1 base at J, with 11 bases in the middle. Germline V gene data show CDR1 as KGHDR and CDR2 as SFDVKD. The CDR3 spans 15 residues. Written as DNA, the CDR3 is TGTGCCACCAGTTCGCCCATCCTGAACACCGGGGAGCTGTTTTTT. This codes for CATSSPILNTGELFF.

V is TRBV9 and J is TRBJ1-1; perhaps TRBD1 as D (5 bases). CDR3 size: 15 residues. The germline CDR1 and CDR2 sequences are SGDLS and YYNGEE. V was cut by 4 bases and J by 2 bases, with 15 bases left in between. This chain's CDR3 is CASSPHLDSNTEAFF. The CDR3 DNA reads TGTGCCAGCAGCCCTCACCTCGACAGTAACACTGAAGCTTTCTTT.

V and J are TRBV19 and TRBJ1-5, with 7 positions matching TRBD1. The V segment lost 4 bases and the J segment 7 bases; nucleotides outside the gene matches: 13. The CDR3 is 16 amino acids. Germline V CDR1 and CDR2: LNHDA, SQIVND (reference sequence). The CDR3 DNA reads TGTGCCAGTAGTACCCATGACAGGGAAACGGACCAGCCCCAGCATTTT. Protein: CASSTHDRETDQPQHF.

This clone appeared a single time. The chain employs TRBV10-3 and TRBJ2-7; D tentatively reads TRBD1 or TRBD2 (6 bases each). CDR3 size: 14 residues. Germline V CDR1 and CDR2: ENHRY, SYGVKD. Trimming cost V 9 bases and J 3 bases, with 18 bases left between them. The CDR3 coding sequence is TGTGCCATTCGGGGGCTAGAGCCCTTCTACGAGCAGTACTTC. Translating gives CAIRGLEPFYEQYF.

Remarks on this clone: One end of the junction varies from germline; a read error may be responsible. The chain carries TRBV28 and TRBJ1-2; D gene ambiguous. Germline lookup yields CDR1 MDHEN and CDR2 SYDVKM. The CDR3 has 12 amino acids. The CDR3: CASSTLGVRVHF. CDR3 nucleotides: TGTGCCAGCAGTACCCTTGGGGTGCGGGTCCACTTC.

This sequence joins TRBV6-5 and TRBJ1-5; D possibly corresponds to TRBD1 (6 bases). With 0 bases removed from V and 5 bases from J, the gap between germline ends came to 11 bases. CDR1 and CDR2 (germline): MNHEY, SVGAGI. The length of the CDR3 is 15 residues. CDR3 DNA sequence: TGTGCCAGCAGTTACTCGAACAGGGTCGATCAGCCCCAGCATTTT. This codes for CASSYSNRVDQPQHF.

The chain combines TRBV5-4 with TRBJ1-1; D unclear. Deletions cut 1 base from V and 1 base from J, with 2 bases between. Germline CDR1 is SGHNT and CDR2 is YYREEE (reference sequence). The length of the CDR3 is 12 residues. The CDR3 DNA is TGTGCCAGCAGCTTGAAGAACACTGAAGCTTTCTTT. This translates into CASSLKNTEAFF.

The CDR3 DNA is TGTGCCACCGGCTACAGGGGGGCCAACGTCCTGACTTTC. Translation gives CATGYRGANVLTF. The chain recombines TRBV24-1 with TRBJ2-6; D is perhaps TRBD1 (5 bases). From germline, CDR1 is KGHDR and CDR2 SFDVKD. The CDR3 loop spans 13 amino acids. Deletions cut 9 bases from V and 4 bases from J, with 9 bases between.

CDR3 DNA sequence: TGTGCCAGCAGCTTGGGGTTTGCAGCGGGAGGCGGAGAGACCCAGTACTTC. Encoded protein: CASSLGFAAGGGETQYF. V is TRBV13 and J is TRBJ2-5; 9 bases match TRBD2. CDR1 is PRHDT and CDR2 is FYEKMQ in the germline V gene (reference sequence). The CDR3 totals 17 residues. V lost 3 bases, J lost 4 bases, and 12 bases stayed unmatched.